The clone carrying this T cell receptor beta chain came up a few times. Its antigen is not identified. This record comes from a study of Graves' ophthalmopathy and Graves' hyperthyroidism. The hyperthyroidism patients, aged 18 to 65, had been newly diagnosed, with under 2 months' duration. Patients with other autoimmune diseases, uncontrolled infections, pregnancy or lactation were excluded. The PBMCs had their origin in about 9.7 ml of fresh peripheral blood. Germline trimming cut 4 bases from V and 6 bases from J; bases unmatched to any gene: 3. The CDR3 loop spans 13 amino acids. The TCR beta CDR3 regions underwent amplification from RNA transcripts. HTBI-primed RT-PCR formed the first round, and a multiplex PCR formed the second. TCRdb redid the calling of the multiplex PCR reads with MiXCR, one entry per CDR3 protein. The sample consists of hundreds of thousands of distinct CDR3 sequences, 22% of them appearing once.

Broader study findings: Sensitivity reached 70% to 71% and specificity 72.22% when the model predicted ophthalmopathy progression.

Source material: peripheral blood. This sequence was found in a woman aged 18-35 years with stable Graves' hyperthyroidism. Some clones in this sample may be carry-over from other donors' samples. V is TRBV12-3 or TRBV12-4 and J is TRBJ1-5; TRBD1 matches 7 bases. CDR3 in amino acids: CASSSNRGQPQHF. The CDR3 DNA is TGTGCCAGCAGTTCCAACAGGGGTCAGCCCCAGCATTTT.